Shown below are 6 T cell receptor beta chains from a single sample sequenced in a study of patients and donors after allogeneic stem cell transplantation. MiXCR, run by TCRdb on the RT-PCR reads, gives a single entry per CDR3 protein. The sample shows roughly 200,000 distinct CDR3 sequences, approximately 41% of them seen only once. The sequencing sample was made of blood, either unsorted or a sorted T cell fraction (not recorded which). All receptors come from a human donor who was either an allogeneic HSCT recipient or a stem cell or donor lymphocyte infusion donor (not recorded which). It is not recorded whose cells these are; they may come from a transplant donor.

V usage is TRBV15 and J usage is TRBJ2-3; D gene unclear. V dropped 4 bases and J dropped 2 bases, with 10 bases sitting between them. The CDR3 consists of 14 residues. CDR1 is LNHNV, CDR2 YYDKDF, per germline (reference sequence). The CDR3 bases are TGTGCCACCAGCACAGGATACGACACAGATACGCAGTATTTT. Translated, it gives CATSTGYDTDTQYF. Using reference TRBV15 and TRBJ2-3 for the parts outside the CDR3, the full variable domain is DAMVIQNPRYQVTQFGKPVTLSCSQTLNHNVMYWYQQKSSQAPKLLFHYYDKDFNNEADTPDNFQSRRPNTSFCFLDIRSPGLGDTAMYLCATSTGYDTDTQYFGPGTRLTVL.

V usage is TRBV6-1 and J usage is TRBJ2-5, with D perhaps TRBD1 (6 bases). V dropped 3 bases and J dropped 1 base, with 12 bases sitting between them. Germline CDR1 MNHNS, CDR2 SASEGT. The CDR3 contains 15 residues. CDR3 coding DNA: TGTGCCAGCAGTGAGTGGGGGACACCCCAAGAGACCCAGTACTTC. This sequence encodes CASSEWGTPQETQYF.

In its sample, this clonotype was seen a few times. The chain is built from TRBV4-2 and TRBJ2-3, with 8 nucleotides matching TRBD1. The CDR3 runs 14 residues. The trim removed 3 bases at V and 3 bases at J, leaving 2 bases unmatched. The V gene's germline CDR1 is LGHNA and CDR2 YNFKEQ. The CDR3 region has the DNA TGTGCCAGCAGCCAGGACAGGGAGACAGATACGCAGTATTTT. This translates into CASSQDRETDTQYF.

A few counts support this clonotype. The chain uses TRBV28 and TRBJ2-1; the D gene could be TRBD1 or TRBD2 (6 bases each). The CDR3 is made up of 14 amino acids. Germline V gene lookup returns CDR1 MDHEN and CDR2 SYDVKM. V dropped 4 bases and J dropped 5 bases, with 12 bases sitting between them. The CDR3 DNA reads as TGTGCCAGCAGTTCGGGGGCTTTCGACAATGAGCAGTTCTTC. Protein product: CASSSGAFDNEQFF. The variable domain in full, with the rest retrieved from reference TRBV28 and TRBJ2-1, is DVKVTQSSRYLVKRTGEKVFLECVQDMDHENMFWYRQDPGLGLRLIYFSYDVKMKEKGDIPEGYSVSREKKERFSLILESASTNQTSMYLCASSSGAFDNEQFFGPGTRLTVL.

The chain uses TRBV3-1 and TRBJ2-1; TRBD2 matches at 10 bases. The length of the CDR3 is 16 residues. With 6 bases clipped from V and 1 base from J, the junction kept 6 bases outside the gene matches. Germline V gene sequence: CDR1 LGHDT, CDR2 YNNKEL (reference sequence). Here the CDR3 DNA reads TGTGCCAGCAGACCCGGACTAGCGGCTTCCTACAATGAGCAGTTCTTC. Its protein is CASRPGLAASYNEQFF.

The V gene is TRBV6-5, the J gene TRBJ2-2; the match to TRBD1 covers 9 bases. Germline V lookup: CDR1 MNHEY, CDR2 SVGAGI. Trimming took 2 bases from V and 2 from J; bases not matched to a gene: 15. This CDR3 has 20 residues. The CDR3 reads CASSYPLRGQGVGNTGELFF. Here the CDR3 DNA reads TGTGCCAGCAGTTACCCGCTCCGGGGACAGGGAGTCGGCAACACCGGGGAGCTGTTTTTT.